Shown below are 18 T cell receptor beta chains from a single sample sequenced in a study of T cell responses to AZD1222 COVID-19 vaccine. TCRdb's copy holds only in-frame clones and misses some; the assay was immunoSEQ multiplex PCR. The repertoire includes roughly 45,000 clones, approximately 88% of them detected once, and over 15% sits in the top ten. The sequencing here drew on peripheral blood, taken 28 days after the second AZD1222 dose. These TCRs come from an adult who received the AZD1222 COVID-19 vaccine.

The rearrangement links TRBV6-1 to TRBJ1-5; a weak D match, TRBD1 (5 bases). Germline CDR1 MNHNS, CDR2 SASEGT. The CDR3 runs to 15 residues. Trimming removed 2 bases from V and 5 bases from J, with 13 bases in between. DNA for the CDR3: TGTGCCAGCAGTGAATCATCGACAGCTTATCAGCCCCAGCATTTT. It translates to CASSESSTAYQPQHF.

The CDR3 DNA is TGTGCCAGCAAGTTGACACCGAGGTCCACTGAAGCTTTCTTT. Protein product: CASKLTPRSTEAFF. The gene calls are TRBV5-6 and TRBJ1-1; D ambiguous. V was trimmed by 6 bases and J by 4 bases, leaving 16 bases between them. Germline values: CDR1 SGHDT, CDR2 YYEEEE. This CDR3 comprises 14 residues.

The chain recombines TRBV15 with TRBJ1-2; 7 positions match TRBD1. The CDR3 consists of 16 residues. Trimming cost V 0 bases and J 6 bases; bases outside gene matches: 10. In germline, CDR1 is LNHNV, CDR2 YYDKDF (reference sequence). The CDR3 spells CATSREGGAPANGYTF. The CDR3 DNA is TGTGCCACCAGCAGAGAAGGGGGCGCCCCCGCCAATGGCTACACCTTC.

V gene TRBV27 combines with J gene TRBJ2-7, with D perhaps TRBD1 or TRBD2 (5 bases each). Germline CDR1 is MNHEY and CDR2 is SMNVEV (reference sequence). V was trimmed by 6 bases and J by 2 bases, leaving 17 bases between them. The CDR3 covers 15 residues. CDR3 residues: CASRGEWGRAYEQYF. In nucleotides, the CDR3 is TGTGCCAGCAGAGGGGAGTGGGGCAGGGCCTACGAGCAGTACTTC.

The chain combines TRBV6-5 with TRBJ2-3; D is perhaps TRBD1 (5 bases). Germline V gene sequence: CDR1 MNHEY, CDR2 SVGAGI. V was shortened by 4 bases and J by 6 bases, with 14 bases between the two germline ends. The CDR3 is 14 amino acids. CDR3 coding DNA: TGTGCCAGCAGTTCAGGGCCATCTTTTGATACGCAGTATTTT. It codes for CASSSGPSFDTQYF.

This chain connects TRBV9 to TRBJ2-1; D might be TRBD1 (6 bases). Germline CDR1 and CDR2: SGDLS and YYNGEE. V was clipped by 0 bases and J by 6 bases, with 13 bases between them. There are 15 residues in the CDR3. Written as DNA, the CDR3 is TGTGCCAGCAGCGTAGGGGGGTACAGGGCCAATGAGCAGTTCTTC. Protein sequence: CASSVGGYRANEQFF. The variable domain in full, completed from reference TRBV9 and TRBJ2-1, reads DSGVTQTPKHLITATGQRVTLRCSPRSGDLSVYWYQQSLDQGLQFLIQYYNGEERAKGNILERFSAQQFPDLHSELNLSSLELGDSALYFCASSVGGYRANEQFFGPGTRLTVL.

V gene TRBV9 combines with J gene TRBJ2-3; a weak D match, TRBD2 (6 bases). Germline loops: CDR1 SGDLS, CDR2 YYNGEE. The ends were cut back, 7 bases at V and 6 bases at J, with 18 bases in the middle. The CDR3 runs to 14 residues. The CDR3 region is CASGPGASPDTQYF. CDR3 nucleotides: TGTGCCAGCGGCCCGGGAGCCAGCCCCGATACGCAGTATTTT.

The chain couples TRBV30 to TRBJ1-1; 8 nucleotides match TRBD1. Germline V gene sequence: CDR1 GTSNPN, CDR2 SVGIG (reference sequence). CDR3 length equals 14 residues. Trimming at V came to 2 bases and at J to 0 bases, leaving 2 bases not matched to a gene. CDR3 residues: CAWSPGQVNTEAFF. The CDR3 nucleotides read TGTGCCTGGAGTCCGGGACAGGTGAACACTGAAGCTTTCTTT.

This clone was seen a single time. The chain joins TRBV4-1 to TRBJ1-1, with D hard to call. V was shortened by 4 bases and J by 0 bases, with 6 bases between the two germline ends. This CDR3 has 13 residues. Germline CDR1 MGHRA, CDR2 YSYEKL. CDR3 coding DNA: TGCGCCAGCAGCCTAGGGATGAACACTGAAGCTTTCTTT. Amino acid sequence: CASSLGMNTEAFF.

A few counts support this clone. The chain joins TRBV9 to TRBJ1-3; no firm D call. From germline, CDR1 is SGDLS and CDR2 YYNGEE. The CDR3 extends over 13 amino acids. The V end lost 0 bases, the J end lost 5 bases, and 6 bases lay between the germline ends. CDR3 region: CASSVEARNTIYF. CDR3 DNA: TGTGCCAGCAGCGTAGAAGCGCGAAACACCATATATTTT.

This chain uses TRBV28 with TRBJ2-7; 8 bases are shared with TRBD2. The V segment lost 6 bases and the J segment 0 bases; nucleotides outside the gene matches: 4. Germline values: CDR1 MDHEN, CDR2 SYDVKM. The CDR3 length is 14 residues. CDR3 sequence reads: CASRVSGDSYEQYF. The CDR3 DNA reads TGTGCCAGCAGGGTTAGCGGGGACTCCTACGAGCAGTACTTC.

This clone was seen a few times. V and J are TRBV6-6 and TRBJ2-3; 8 bases are shared with TRBD2. CDR3 length equals 16 residues. Trimming cost V 5 bases and J 6 bases; bases outside gene matches: 13. Germline assignment: CDR1 MNHNY and CDR2 SVGAGI (reference sequence). CDR3 residues: CASSRDGAGVRDTQYF. The CDR3 DNA sequence: TGTGCCAGCAGTCGAGATGGAGCGGGGGTGCGGGATACGCAGTATTTT.

CDR3 nucleotides: TGTGCCAGCAGTGAATCGGCCCCACAGCCCCAGCATTTT. It encodes CASSESAPQPQHF. The chain is built from TRBV2 and TRBJ1-5; no firm D call. The CDR3 spans 13 residues. V lost 2 bases and J lost 7, with 9 bases in between. The germline V gene encodes CDR1 SNHLY and CDR2 FYNNEI.

The V gene is TRBV6-5, the J gene TRBJ1-1; D gene ambiguous. This CDR3 is 13 amino acids long. V shed 5 bases and J shed 1 base, with 8 bases lying between them. Germline V gene data show CDR1 as MNHEY and CDR2 as SVGAGI. The CDR3 sequence: CASSLKQNTEAFF. CDR3 bases: TGTGCCAGCAGTCTCAAACAGAACACTGAAGCTTTCTTT.

The rearrangement links TRBV6-4 to TRBJ2-7; TRBD1 agrees at 9 bases. With 5 bases clipped from V and 3 bases from J, the junction kept 8 bases outside the gene matches. Germline V gene data show CDR1 as MRHNA and CDR2 as SNTAGT. This CDR3 is built from 15 residues. CDR3 loop: CASSREQGAHYEQYF. CDR3 nucleotide sequence: TGTGCCAGCAGTCGCGAACAGGGGGCGCACTACGAGCAGTACTTC.

This chain links TRBV5-1 with TRBJ1-4; 7 positions agree with TRBD1. Germline V gene lookup returns CDR1 SGHRS and CDR2 YFSETQ. V lost 7 bases and J lost 7; bases outside the gene matches: 10. CDR3 length: 14 amino acids. This CDR3 is CASAEGTALEKLFF. CDR3 DNA sequence: TGCGCCAGCGCTGAAGGGACAGCCCTTGAAAAACTGTTTTTT.

CDR3 sequence: CASRDPLAAEQYF. The CDR3 DNA follows: TGTGCCAGCAGGGACCCCCTAGCGGCCGAGCAGTACTTC. This chain uses TRBV2 with TRBJ2-7; 7 bases line up with TRBD2. Germline lookup yields CDR1 SNHLY and CDR2 FYNNEI. V lost 6 bases and J lost 6; bases outside the gene matches: 8. This CDR3 has 13 residues.

The V call is TRBV19, the J call TRBJ1-2; D is uncertain. Trimming removed 0 bases from V and 8 bases from J, with 19 bases in between. This CDR3 has 16 amino acids. Germline CDR1 LNHDA, CDR2 SQIVND (reference sequence). The CDR3, as DNA: TGTGCCAGTAGTATAGAAAGAGGCATCTATCCCTTGGGCTACACCTTC. Its translation: CASSIERGIYPLGYTF.